The rows below give T cell receptor beta chains drawn from one sample of a study of T cell changes during pregnancy in multiple sclerosis. Some clones are missing from TCRdb's copy, which holds only in-frame ones; the method was immunoSEQ multiplex PCR. The profile shows 35,000 to 45,000 clones, over 75% of them singletons. The source was CD8+ T cells from peripheral blood mononuclear cells, collected in the first trimester of pregnancy. These receptors came from a female donor with multiple sclerosis, enrolled in a pregnancy study. Each CDR3 is given with its conserved first and last residue. A D gene is named only where the DNA matches it firmly. Clone size is shown for a subset of rows, as once, few, many or a class of expanded clone.

j_call	d_call	v_call	clone_size	cdr3_aa	cdr3_nt
TRBJ2-1	TRBD2	TRBV6-4	.	CASSDGGGDHNEQFF	TGTGCCAGCAGTGACGGGGGAGGGGACCACAATGAGCAGTTCTTC
TRBJ2-1	TRBD1	TRBV4-3	.	CASSHTGGGNEQFF	TGCGCCAGCAGCCACACAGGGGGCGGAAATGAGCAGTTCTTC
TRBJ2-5	TRBD2	TRBV19	.	CASSIVGSGAQETQYF	TGTGCCAGTAGTATAGTCGGTAGCGGGGCGCAAGAGACCCAGTACTTC
TRBJ2-5	TRBD1	TRBV5-6	.	CASSFGTGVGQETQYF	TGTGCCAGCAGCTTCGGGACAGGGGTGGGCCAAGAGACCCAGTACTTC
TRBJ1-1	.	TRBV27	.	CASSHGPEAFF	TGTGCCAGCAGTCACGGTCCTGAAGCTTTCTTT
TRBJ1-3	.	TRBV5-3	.	CARSLDRSNTIYF	TGTGCCAGAAGCTTGGACAGGTCAAACACCATATATTTT
TRBJ1-2	TRBD1	TRBV9	.	CASSEEPAGQGLYGYTF	TGTGCCAGCAGCGAGGAACCAGCGGGACAGGGTCTCTATGGCTACACCTTC
TRBJ1-2	.	TRBV5-6	.	CASSSESGYTF	TGTGCCAGCAGCTCCGAGAGCGGCTACACCTTC
TRBJ1-2	.	TRBV29-1	.	CSVGRGSNYGYTF	TGCAGCGTTGGCAGGGGCAGTAACTATGGCTACACCTTC
TRBJ1-6	TRBD1	TRBV27	.	CASSSARTGMAYNSPLHF	TGTGCCAGCAGTTCGGCCCGGACAGGGATGGCCTATAATTCACCCCTCCACTTT
TRBJ1-2	TRBD1	TRBV2	.	CASLDREEERGYTF	TGTGCCAGCTTAGACAGGGAAGAGGAGCGGGGCTACACCTTC
TRBJ2-3	TRBD2	TRBV12-5	.	CASGWGLDSSSSTDTQYF	TGTGCTAGTGGCTGGGGACTAGATTCTTCTTCTAGCACAGATACGCAGTATTTT
TRBJ1-2	TRBD1	TRBV4-1	few	CASSVETGGDGYTF	TGCGCCAGCAGCGTCGAGACAGGGGGCGATGGCTACACCTTC
TRBJ2-2	TRBD1	TRBV27	.	CASSSDGQGRAGELFF	TGTGCCAGCAGTTCCGACGGACAGGGCAGGGCCGGGGAGCTGTTTTTT
TRBJ1-3	.	TRBV7-6	.	CASSLSGSSGNTIYF	TGTGCCAGCAGCTTAAGCGGCTCCTCTGGAAACACCATATATTTT
TRBJ1-2	.	TRBV10-1	.	CARPPLPGFRAAPIDGYTF	TGCGCCAGACCTCCCCTACCCGGGTTCAGGGCCGCCCCGATCGATGGCTACACCTTC
TRBJ1-5	.	TRBV19	.	CASSIVADQPQHF	TGTGCCAGTAGTATAGTGGCGGATCAGCCCCAGCATTTT
TRBJ1-5	TRBD1	TRBV4-2	.	CASSQGTGQPQHF	TGTGCCAGCAGCCAAGGGACAGGGCAGCCCCAGCATTTT
TRBJ2-5	TRBD2	TRBV7-2	.	CASLSTAGGPPTQYF	TGTGCCAGCCTTTCTACAGCGGGGGGGCCCCCGACCCAGTACTTC
TRBJ1-2	.	TRBV7-6	.	CASSSSGGESNYGYTF	TGTGCCAGCAGCTCTAGCGGGGGCGAATCTAACTATGGCTACACCTTC